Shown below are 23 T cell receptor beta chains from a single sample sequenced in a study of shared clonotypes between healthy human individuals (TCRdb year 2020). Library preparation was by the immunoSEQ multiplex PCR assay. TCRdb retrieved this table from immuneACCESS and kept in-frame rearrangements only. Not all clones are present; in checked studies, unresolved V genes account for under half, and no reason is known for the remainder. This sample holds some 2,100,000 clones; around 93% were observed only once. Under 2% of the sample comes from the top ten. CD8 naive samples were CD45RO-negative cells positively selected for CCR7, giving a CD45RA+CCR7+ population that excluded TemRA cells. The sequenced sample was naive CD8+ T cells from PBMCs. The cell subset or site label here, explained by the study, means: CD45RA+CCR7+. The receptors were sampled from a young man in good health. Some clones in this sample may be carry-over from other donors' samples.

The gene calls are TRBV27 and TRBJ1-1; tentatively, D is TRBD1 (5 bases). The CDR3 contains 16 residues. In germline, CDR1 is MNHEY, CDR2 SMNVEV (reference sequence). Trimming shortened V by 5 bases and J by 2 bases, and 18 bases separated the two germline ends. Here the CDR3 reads CASSPSVGQINTEAFF. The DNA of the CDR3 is TGTGCCAGCAGTCCTAGTGTGGGGCAGATTAACACTGAAGCTTTCTTT.

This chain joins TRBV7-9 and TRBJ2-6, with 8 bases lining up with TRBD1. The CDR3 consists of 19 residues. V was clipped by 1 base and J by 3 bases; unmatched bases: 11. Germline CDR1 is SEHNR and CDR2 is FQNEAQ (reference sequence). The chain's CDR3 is CASSLEPGQARSGANVLTF. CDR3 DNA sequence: TGTGCCAGCAGCTTAGAACCGGGACAGGCGAGGAGTGGGGCCAACGTCCTGACTTTC.

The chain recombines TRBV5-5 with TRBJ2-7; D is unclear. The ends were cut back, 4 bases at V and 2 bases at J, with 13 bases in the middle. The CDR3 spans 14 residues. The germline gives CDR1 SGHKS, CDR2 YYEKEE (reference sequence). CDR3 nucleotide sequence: TGTGCCAGCAGCCCGTCGACATTTACCTACGAGCAGTACTTC. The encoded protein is CASSPSTFTYEQYF.

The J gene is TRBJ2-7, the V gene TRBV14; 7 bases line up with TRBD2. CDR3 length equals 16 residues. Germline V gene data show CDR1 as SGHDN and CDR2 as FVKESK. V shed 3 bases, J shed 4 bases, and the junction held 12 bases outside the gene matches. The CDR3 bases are TGTGCCAGCAGCCACCCGGGGAGGGACTACCCATACGAGCAGTACTTC. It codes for CASSHPGRDYPYEQYF. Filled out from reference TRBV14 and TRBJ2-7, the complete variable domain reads EAGVTQFPSHSVIEKGQTVTLRCDPISGHDNLYWYRRVMGKEIKFLLHFVKESKQDESGMPNNRFLAERTGGTYSTLKVQPAELEDSGVYFCASSHPGRDYPYEQYFGPGTRLTVT.

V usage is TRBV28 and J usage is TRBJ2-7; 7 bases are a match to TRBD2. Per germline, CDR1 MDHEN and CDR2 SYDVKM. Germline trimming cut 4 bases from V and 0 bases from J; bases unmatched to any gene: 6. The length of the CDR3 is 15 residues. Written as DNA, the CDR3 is TGTGCCAGCAGTTCCACCCGCGGGAGCTCCTACGAGCAGTACTTC. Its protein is CASSSTRGSSYEQYF.

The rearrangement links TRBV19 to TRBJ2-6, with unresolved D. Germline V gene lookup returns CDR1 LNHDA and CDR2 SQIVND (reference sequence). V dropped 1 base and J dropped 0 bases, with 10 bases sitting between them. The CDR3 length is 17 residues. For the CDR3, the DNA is TGTGCCAGTAGTATAGTTCACAGCAGCTCTGGGGCCAACGTCCTGACTTTC. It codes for CASSIVHSSSGANVLTF.

The CDR3 loop is CASSDGLAGGESSYEQYF. In nucleotides, the CDR3 is TGTGCCAGCAGCGATGGACTAGCGGGAGGGGAGAGCTCCTACGAGCAGTACTTC. The chain joins TRBV9 to TRBJ2-7, with 15 bases identical to TRBD2. J gave up 0 bases and V 3 bases, and 7 bases lay outside the gene matches. Per the germline V gene, CDR1 is SGDLS and CDR2 is YYNGEE. This CDR3 has 18 residues.

CDR3 sequence reads: CSVVGYQGAYEQYF. In nucleotides, the CDR3 is TGCAGCGTGGTAGGTTATCAGGGGGCCTACGAGCAGTACTTC. The rearrangement joins TRBV29-1 to TRBJ2-7, with TRBD1 matching over 7 bases. Germline lookup yields CDR1 SQVTM and CDR2 ANQGSEA. V shed 6 bases, J shed 2 bases, and the junction held 10 bases outside the gene matches. CDR3 length equals 14 residues.

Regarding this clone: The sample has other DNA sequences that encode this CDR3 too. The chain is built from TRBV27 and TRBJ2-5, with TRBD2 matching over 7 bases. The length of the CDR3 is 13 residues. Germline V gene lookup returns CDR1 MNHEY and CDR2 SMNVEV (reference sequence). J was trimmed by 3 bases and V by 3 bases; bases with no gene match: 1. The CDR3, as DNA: TGTGCCAGCAGTTTCCTAGCGGAAGAGACCCAGTACTTC. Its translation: CASSFLAEETQYF.

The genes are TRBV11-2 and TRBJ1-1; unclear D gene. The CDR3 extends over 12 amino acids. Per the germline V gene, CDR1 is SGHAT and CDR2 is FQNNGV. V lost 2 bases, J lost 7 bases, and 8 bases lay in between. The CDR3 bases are TGTGCCAGCAGCTTACCGGGGTTTGAAGCTTTCTTT. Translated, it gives CASSLPGFEAFF.

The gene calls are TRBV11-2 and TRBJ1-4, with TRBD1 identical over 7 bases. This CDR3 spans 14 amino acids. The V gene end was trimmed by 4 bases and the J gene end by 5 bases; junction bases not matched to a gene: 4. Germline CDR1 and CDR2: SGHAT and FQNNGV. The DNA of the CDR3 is TGTGCCAGCAGCTCGGACAGGCGGAATGAAAAACTGTTTTTT. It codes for CASSSDRRNEKLFF.

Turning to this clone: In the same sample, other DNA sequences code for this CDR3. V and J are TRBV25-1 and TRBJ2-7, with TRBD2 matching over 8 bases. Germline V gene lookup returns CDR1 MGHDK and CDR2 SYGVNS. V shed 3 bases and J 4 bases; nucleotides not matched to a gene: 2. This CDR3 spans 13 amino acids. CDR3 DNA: TGTGCCAGCAGTGACCGGGGGGGGTACGAGCAGTACTTC. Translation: CASSDRGGYEQYF.

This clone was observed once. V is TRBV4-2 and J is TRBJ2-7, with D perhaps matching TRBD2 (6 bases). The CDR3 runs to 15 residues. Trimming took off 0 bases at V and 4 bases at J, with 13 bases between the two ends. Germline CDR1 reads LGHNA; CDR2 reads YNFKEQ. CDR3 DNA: TGTGCCAGCAGCCAAGATCCCCGACTAGGATACGAGCAGTACTTC. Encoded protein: CASSQDPRLGYEQYF.

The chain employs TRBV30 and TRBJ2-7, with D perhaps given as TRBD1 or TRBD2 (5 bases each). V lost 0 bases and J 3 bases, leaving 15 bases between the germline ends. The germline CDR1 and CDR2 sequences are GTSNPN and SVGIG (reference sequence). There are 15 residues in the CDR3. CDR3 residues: CAWSVGEGIGYEQYF. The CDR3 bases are TGTGCCTGGAGTGTAGGTGAGGGGATAGGCTACGAGCAGTACTTC.

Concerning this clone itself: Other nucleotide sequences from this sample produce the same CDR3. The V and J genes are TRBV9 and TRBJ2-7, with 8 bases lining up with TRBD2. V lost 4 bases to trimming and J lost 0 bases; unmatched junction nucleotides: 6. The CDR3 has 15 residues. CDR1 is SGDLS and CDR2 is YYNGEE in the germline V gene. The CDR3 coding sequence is TGTGCCAGCAGCCCCCGGGGGGGGCCCTCCTACGAGCAGTACTTC. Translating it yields CASSPRGGPSYEQYF.

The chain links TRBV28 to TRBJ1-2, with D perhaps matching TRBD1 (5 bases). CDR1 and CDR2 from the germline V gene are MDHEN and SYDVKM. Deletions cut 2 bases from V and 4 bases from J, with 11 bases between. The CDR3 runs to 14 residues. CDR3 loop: CASSLGAAGYGYTF. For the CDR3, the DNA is TGTGCCAGCAGTTTAGGGGCTGCGGGCTATGGCTACACCTTC.

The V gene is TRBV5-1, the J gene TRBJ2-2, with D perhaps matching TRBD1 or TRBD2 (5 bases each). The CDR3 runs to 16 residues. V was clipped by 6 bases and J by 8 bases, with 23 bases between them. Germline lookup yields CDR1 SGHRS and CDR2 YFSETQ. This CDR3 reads CASNLNRDPRIGELFF. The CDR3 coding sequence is TGCGCCAGCAACCTTAACCGGGACCCCCGGATTGGGGAGCTGTTTTTT.

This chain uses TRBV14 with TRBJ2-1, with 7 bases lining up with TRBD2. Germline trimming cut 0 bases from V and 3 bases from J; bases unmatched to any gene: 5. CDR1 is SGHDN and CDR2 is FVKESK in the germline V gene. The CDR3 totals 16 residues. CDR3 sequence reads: CASSQDAAGFYNEQFF. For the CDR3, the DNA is TGTGCCAGCAGCCAAGATGCAGCGGGATTCTACAATGAGCAGTTCTTC.

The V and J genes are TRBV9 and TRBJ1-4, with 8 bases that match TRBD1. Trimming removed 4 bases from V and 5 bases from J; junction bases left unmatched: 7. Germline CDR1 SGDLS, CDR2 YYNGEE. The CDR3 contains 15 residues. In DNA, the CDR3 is TGTGCCAGCAGCCCCCGGGACAGGAGGAATGAAAAACTGTTTTTT. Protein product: CASSPRDRRNEKLFF.

The CDR3 here is CASSPPRGISGNTIYF. As DNA, the CDR3 is TGTGCCAGCAGCCCCCCCCGGGGCATATCTGGAAACACCATATATTTT. The rearrangement uses TRBV28 and TRBJ1-3, with a possible D match to TRBD1 (5 bases). Per the germline V gene, CDR1 is MDHEN and CDR2 is SYDVKM. The CDR3 spans 16 residues. V was trimmed by 6 bases and J by 1 base, leaving 16 bases between them.

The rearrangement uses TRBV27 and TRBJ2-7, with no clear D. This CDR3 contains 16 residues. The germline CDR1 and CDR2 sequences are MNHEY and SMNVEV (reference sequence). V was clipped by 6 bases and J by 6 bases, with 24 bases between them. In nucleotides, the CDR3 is TGTGCCAGCAGCCCGCTCCCAATTAACGGTATGCTCGAGCAGTACTTC. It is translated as CASSPLPINGMLEQYF.

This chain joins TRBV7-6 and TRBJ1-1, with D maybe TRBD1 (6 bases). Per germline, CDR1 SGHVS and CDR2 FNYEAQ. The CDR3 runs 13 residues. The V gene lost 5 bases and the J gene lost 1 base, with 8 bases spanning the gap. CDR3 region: CASSRGANTEAFF. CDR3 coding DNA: TGTGCCAGCAGCCGGGGGGCGAACACTGAAGCTTTCTTT.

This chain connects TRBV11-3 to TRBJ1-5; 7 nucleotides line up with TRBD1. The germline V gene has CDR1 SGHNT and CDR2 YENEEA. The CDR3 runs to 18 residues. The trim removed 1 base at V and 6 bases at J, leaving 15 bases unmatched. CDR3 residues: CASSLVGPKGATSQPQHF. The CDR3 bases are TGTGCCAGCAGCTTAGTCGGGCCCAAGGGGGCGACCAGTCAGCCCCAGCATTTT.